This entry lists 3 T cell receptor beta chains sequenced from one sample in a study of long-term antiretroviral therapy in people with HIV. The run of the v3.0 immunoSEQ assay was at survey level. Sequencing used immunoSEQ multiplex PCR; TCRdb keeps in-frame clones, though not all of them. The data hold about 24,000 clones, with roughly four fifths observed a single time. The sequenced sample was unsorted PBMCs, obtained 4.4 years after starting antiretroviral therapy. The receptors were sampled from a man aged 25-45 years with HIV.

This chain connects TRBV13 to TRBJ2-4, with a tentative D call TRBD1 (5 bases). Looked up from germline, CDR1 is PRHDT and CDR2 is FYEKMQ (reference sequence). Trimming pared 3 bases from V and 3 bases from J, leaving 6 bases between. The CDR3 spans 13 residues. CDR3 DNA: TGTGCCAGCAGCTTGGACAACAAAAACATTCAGTACTTC. Residues: CASSLDNKNIQYF.

V usage is TRBV4-1 and J usage is TRBJ1-5; D uncertain. The V gene lost 0 bases and the J gene lost 9 bases, with 15 bases spanning the gap. Looked up from germline, CDR1 is MGHRA and CDR2 is YSYEKL. CDR3 length equals 15 residues. CDR3 nucleotides: TGCGCCAGCAGCCAAGATCCTGCCCTTAGTGCGCCCCAGCATTTT. Translation: CASSQDPALSAPQHF.

V usage is TRBV18 and J usage is TRBJ1-1; D may be TRBD1 (5 bases). Trimming shortened V by 0 bases and J by 3 bases, and 11 bases separated the two germline ends. CDR1 and CDR2 from the germline V gene are KGHSH and LQKENI. The CDR3 sequence is 15 residues long. DNA for the CDR3: TGTGCCAGCTCACCACCGTCGGGGCTCGACACTGAAGCTTTCTTT. The encoded protein is CASSPPSGLDTEAFF.